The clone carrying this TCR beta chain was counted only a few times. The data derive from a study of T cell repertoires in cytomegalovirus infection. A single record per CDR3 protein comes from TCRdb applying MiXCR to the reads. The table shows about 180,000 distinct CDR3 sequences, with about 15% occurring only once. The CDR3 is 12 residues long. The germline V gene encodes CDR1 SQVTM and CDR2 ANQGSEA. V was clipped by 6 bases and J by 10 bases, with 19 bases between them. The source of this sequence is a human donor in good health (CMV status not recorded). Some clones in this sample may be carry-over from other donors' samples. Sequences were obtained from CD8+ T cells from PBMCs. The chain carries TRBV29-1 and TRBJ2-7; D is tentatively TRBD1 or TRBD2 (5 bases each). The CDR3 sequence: CSVGEGTGPQYF. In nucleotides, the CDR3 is TGCAGCGTCGGCGAGGGGACGGGGCCTCAGTACTTC.